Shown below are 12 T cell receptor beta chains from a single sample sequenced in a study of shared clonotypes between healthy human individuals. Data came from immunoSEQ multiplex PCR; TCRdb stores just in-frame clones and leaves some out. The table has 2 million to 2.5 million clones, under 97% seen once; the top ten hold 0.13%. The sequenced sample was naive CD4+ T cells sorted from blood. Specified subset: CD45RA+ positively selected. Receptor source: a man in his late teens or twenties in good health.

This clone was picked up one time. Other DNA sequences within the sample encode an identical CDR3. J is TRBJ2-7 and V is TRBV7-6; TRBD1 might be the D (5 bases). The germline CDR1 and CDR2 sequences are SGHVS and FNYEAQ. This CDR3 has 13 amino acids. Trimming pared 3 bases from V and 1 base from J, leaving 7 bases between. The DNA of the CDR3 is TGTGCCAGCAGCTTGCGACAGTCCTACGAGCAGTACTTC. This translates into CASSLRQSYEQYF.

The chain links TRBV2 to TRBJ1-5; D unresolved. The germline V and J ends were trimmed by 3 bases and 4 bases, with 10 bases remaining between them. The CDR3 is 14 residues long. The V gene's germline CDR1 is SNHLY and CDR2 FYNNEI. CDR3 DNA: TGTGCCAGCAGTGACCGGACTCCTAATCAGCCCCAGCATTTT. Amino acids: CASSDRTPNQPQHF.

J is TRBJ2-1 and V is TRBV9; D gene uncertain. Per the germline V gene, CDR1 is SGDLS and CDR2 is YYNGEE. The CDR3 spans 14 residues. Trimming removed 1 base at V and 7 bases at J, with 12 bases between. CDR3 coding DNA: TGTGCCAGCAGCGTACCCGATTGGCCGAATGAGCAGTTCTTC. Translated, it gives CASSVPDWPNEQFF.

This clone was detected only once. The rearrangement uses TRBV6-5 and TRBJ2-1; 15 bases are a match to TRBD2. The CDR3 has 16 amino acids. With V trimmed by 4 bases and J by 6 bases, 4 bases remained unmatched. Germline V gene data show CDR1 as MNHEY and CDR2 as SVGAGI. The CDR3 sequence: CASSSGTSGRTNEQFF. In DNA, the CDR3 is TGTGCCAGCAGTTCCGGGACTAGCGGGAGGACCAATGAGCAGTTCTTC.

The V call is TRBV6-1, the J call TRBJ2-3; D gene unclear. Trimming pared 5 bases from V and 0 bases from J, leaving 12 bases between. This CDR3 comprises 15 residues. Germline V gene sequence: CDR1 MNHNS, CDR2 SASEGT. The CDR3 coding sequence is TGTGCCAGCAGTCACGGACCCACTAGCACAGATACGCAGTATTTT. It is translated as CASSHGPTSTDTQYF.

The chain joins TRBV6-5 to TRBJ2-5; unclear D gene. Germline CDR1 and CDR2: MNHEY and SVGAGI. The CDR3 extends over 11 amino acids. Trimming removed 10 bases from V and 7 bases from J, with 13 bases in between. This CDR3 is CATHLMGTQYF. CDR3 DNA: TGTGCCACGCACCTCATGGGGACCCAGTACTTC.

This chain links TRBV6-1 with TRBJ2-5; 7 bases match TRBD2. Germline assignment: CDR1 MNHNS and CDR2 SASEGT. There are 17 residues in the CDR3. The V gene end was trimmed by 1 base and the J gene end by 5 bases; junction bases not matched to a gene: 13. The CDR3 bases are TGTGCCAGCAGTGAAGGACTTCATGTGGGAGGGCCGGAGACCCAGTACTTC. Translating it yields CASSEGLHVGGPETQYF.

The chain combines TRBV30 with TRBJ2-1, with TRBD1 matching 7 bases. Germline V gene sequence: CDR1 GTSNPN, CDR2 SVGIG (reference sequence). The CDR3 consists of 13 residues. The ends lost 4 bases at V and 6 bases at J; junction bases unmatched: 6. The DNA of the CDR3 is TGTGCCTGGACCAGCAACAGGGGCAATGAGCAGTTCTTC. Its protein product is CAWTSNRGNEQFF.

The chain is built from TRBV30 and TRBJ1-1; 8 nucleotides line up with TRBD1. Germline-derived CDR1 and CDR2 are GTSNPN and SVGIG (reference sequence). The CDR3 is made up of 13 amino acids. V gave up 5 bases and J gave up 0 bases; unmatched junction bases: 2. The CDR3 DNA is TGTGCCTGGGACAGGGGCATGAACACTGAAGCTTTCTTT. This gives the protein CAWDRGMNTEAFF.

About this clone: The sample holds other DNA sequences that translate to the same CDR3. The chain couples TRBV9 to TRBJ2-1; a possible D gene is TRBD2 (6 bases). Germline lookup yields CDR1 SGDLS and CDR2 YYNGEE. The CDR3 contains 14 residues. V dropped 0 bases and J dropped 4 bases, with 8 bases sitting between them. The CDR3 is CASSVAGAYNEQFF. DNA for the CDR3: TGTGCCAGCAGCGTAGCGGGAGCGTACAATGAGCAGTTCTTC.

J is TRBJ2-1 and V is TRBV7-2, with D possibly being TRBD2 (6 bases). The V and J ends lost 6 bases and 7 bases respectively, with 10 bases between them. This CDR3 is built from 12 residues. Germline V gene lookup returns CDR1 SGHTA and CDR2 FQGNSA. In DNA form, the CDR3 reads TGTGCCAGCAGTCGGGACTTTAATGAGCAGTTCTTC. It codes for CASSRDFNEQFF.

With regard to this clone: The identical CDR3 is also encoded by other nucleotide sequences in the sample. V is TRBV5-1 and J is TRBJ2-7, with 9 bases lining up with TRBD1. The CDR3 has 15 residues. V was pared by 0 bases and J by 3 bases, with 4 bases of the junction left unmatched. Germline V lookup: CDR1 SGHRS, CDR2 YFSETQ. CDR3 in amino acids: CASSLEGQGFYEQYF. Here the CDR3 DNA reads TGCGCCAGCAGCTTGGAGGGACAGGGATTCTACGAGCAGTACTTC.